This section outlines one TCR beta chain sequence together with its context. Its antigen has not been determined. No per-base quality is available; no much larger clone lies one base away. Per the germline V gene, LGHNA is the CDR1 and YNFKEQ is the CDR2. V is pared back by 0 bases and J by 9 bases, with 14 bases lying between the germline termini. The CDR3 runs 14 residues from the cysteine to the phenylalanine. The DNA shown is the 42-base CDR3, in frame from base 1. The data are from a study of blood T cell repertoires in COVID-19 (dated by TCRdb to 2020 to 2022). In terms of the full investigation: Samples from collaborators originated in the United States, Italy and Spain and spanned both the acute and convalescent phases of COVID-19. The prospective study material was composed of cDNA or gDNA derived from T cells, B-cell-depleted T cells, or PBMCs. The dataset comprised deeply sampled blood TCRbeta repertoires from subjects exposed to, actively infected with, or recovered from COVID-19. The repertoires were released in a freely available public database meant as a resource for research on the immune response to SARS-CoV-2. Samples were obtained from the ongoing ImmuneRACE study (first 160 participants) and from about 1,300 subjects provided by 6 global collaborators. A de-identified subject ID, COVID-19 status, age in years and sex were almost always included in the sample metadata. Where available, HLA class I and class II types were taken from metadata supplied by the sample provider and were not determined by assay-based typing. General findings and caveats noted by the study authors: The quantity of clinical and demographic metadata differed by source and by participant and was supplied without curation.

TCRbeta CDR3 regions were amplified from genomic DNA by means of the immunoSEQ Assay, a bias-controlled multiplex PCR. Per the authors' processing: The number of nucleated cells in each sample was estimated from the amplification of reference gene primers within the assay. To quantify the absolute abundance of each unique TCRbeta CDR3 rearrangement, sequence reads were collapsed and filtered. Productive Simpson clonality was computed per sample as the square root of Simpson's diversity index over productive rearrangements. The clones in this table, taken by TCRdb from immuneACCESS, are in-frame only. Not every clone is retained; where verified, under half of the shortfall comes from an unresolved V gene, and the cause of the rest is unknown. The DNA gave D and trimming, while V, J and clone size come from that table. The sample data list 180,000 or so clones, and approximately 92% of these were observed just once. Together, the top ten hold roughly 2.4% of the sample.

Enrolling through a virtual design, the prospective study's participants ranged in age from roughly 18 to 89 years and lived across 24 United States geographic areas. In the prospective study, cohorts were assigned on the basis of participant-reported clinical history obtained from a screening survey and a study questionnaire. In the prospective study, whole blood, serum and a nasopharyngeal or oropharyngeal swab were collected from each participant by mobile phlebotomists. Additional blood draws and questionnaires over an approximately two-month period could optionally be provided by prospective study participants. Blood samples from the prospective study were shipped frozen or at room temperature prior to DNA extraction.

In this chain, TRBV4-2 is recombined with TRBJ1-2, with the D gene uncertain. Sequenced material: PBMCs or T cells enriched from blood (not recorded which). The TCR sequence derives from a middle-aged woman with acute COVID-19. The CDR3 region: CASSQDTGGSSYTF. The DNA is TGTGCCAGCAGCCAAGATACGGGAGGCTCCAGCTACACCTTC.